Reported below is one T cell receptor beta chain. Its antigen has not been determined. A much larger clone lies one base from this, so it may be a read error. The data were taken from a study of shared clonotypes between healthy human individuals (dated by TCRdb to about 2020). In terms of the full investigation: The cohort included a few men and a couple of women between 18 and 49 years of age. Leukapheresis yielded between about 0.94 and 9 billion PBMCs per donor. Different laboratories and diverse techniques were used to prepare libraries and sequence TCR repertoires, to increase sequencing depth and limit assay-specific biases. Blood TCR repertoires of about 5 healthy adults were deeply sequenced to estimate repertoire size and the extent of clonotype sharing between individuals. Overall study results and their limits: Based on pairwise subsampling, the degree of clonotype sharing among donors was expected to be affected by sequencing depth. Because the study included only a small number of donors, the genetic and exposure-history diversity represented was limited. Sampling was restricted to blood, and TCR repertoires in tissue are likely to differ from TCR repertoires in blood.

Using the deep immunoSEQ assay, TCR CDR3 regions were amplified from genomic DNA by multiplex PCR. For each cell subset, the extracted genomic DNA was distributed evenly across all wells of several immunoSEQ 96-well plates, and each plate served as one replicate. For unsorted PBMC, each replicate PCR was loaded with 300 to 350 ng genomic DNA, equivalent to 30,000 or so T cell genomes. Ten immunoSEQ deep assay plates were used to sequence unsorted PBMC genomic DNA. Purified libraries were quantified with a Qubit 3.0 fluorometer, sized on a Bioanalyzer 2100, and re-quantified with the KAPA Library Quantification kit. Every immunoSEQ 96-well plate was sequenced on a dedicated single-read 150-cycle Illumina NextSeq 550 flow cell. The published analysis was carried out like this. The immunoSEQ output contained only junctional sequences without quality scores, so filtering could not match that applied to full-length reads. Sequences were annotated with PyIR, a Python wrapper for IgBLAST v1.9, using IMGT germline references to assign V/J genes and CDR3. Any read was removed if the V/J assignment was weak (E-value above 1e-6), the CDR3 was missing, or the read contained stop codons, out-of-frame junctions, or ambiguous translated residues. V3J clonotypes were defined as sequences sharing the same inferred V gene, J gene, and CDR3 amino acid sequence. The percentage overlap between two repertoires was calculated by dividing the number of shared unique clonotypes by the size of the smaller repertoire. Richness of each repertoire was evaluated using RTK rarefaction, the Chao1 estimator, and Recon v2.1 estimates of unobserved clonotypes. TCRdb took over this immuneACCESS table, retaining in-frame rearrangements with V and J assigned. Such tables are incomplete; in checked studies, under half of the missing clones stem from an unresolved V gene, and the remainder is unexplained. V, J and clone size were drawn from that table, and D and trimming were deduced from the DNA. This sample gives 75,000 to 100,000 clones in total; approximately 51% of them show up just once. About 15% of the sample rests with the top ten.

The donors were healthy, HIV-negative adults who had no recently reported acute infections or vaccinations. Only Caucasian adults living in Nashville, Tennessee, USA were represented among the donors. For unsorted samples, tens of millions of PBMCs were counted, and genomic DNA was extracted using the QIAamp DNA Blood Mini kit. After blood collection by leukapheresis, PBMCs were isolated using Ficoll-Histopaque density gradient centrifugation and then cryopreserved in the vapor phase of liquid nitrogen. CDR1 and CDR2, per the germline V gene, are SGDLS and YYNGEE. The CDR3 holds 13 amino acids from the cysteine to the phenylalanine. The retained sequence is limited to the CDR3, 39 bases, with the frame set at the first base. V is pared back by 1 base and J by 4 bases, with 5 bases lying between the germline termini.

The sequenced sample was PBMCs. The sequence derives from a middle-aged woman in good health. Some clones in this sample may be carry-over from other donors' samples. The sequence is built from TRBV9 and TRBJ2-2, with no D gene named confidently. The bases read TGTGCCAGCAGCGTATTCGGCACCGGGGAGCTGTTTTTT. Its product reads: CASSVFGTGELFF.